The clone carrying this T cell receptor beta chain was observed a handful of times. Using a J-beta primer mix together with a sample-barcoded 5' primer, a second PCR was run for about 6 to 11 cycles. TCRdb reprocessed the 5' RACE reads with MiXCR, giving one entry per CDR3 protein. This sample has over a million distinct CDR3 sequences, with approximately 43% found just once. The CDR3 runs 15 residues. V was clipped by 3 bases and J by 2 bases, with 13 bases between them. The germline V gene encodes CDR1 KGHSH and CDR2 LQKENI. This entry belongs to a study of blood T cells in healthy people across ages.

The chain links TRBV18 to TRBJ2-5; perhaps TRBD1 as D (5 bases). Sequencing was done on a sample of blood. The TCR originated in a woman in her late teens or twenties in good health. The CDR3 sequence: CASSPRVTGQETQYF. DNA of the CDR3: TGTGCCAGCTCACCTCGGGTTACAGGACAAGAGACCCAGTACTTC.